A single sample is the source of the 18 T cell receptor beta chains below, sequenced in a study of blood T cell repertoires in COVID-19. The repertoire was sequenced with immunoSEQ multiplex PCR; TCRdb's copy has only in-frame clones and lacks some. The table has 80,000 to 100,000 clones, roughly 80% seen once. Sequencing was done on a sample of peripheral blood. The receptor set was obtained from a woman in her seventies with acute or convalescent COVID-19.

This clone is labeled as large. The rearrangement joins TRBV7-7 to TRBJ2-1; TRBD2 matches at 9 bases. The V gene end was trimmed by 5 bases and the J gene end by 3 bases; junction bases not matched to a gene: 5. CDR3 length: 15 amino acids. Germline CDR1 SSHAT, CDR2 FNYEAQ (reference sequence). The CDR3 is CASSEGLASYNEQFF. The CDR3 region has the DNA TGTGCCAGCAGCGAGGGACTAGCAAGCTACAATGAGCAGTTCTTC.

The V call is TRBV6-5, the J call TRBJ1-1; possibly TRBD1 for D (5 bases). In germline, CDR1 is MNHEY, CDR2 SVGAGI. The V end was cut by 6 bases, the J end by 0 bases, with 8 bases between. This CDR3 spans 13 amino acids. The CDR3 nucleotides read TGTGCCAGCAGCTGGGGCATGAACACTGAAGCTTTCTTT. Translating it yields CASSWGMNTEAFF.

This chain uses TRBV18 with TRBJ2-7; possibly TRBD2 for D (6 bases). Trimming took off 0 bases at V and 2 bases at J, with 11 bases between the two ends. The CDR3 sequence is 15 residues long. The V gene's germline CDR1 is KGHSH and CDR2 LQKENI. The chain's CDR3 is CASSPPGGGAYEQYF. CDR3 nucleotide sequence: TGTGCCAGCTCACCACCCGGCGGAGGGGCCTACGAGCAGTACTTC.

J is TRBJ1-2 and V is TRBV10-3; D is undetermined. The ends were cut back, 8 bases at V and 4 bases at J, with 8 bases in the middle. This CDR3 has 11 amino acids. Germline CDR1 and CDR2: ENHRY and SYGVKD. The CDR3 protein is CAIRQAYGYTF. CDR3 sequence (DNA): TGTGCCATCCGGCAGGCCTATGGCTACACCTTC.

V usage is TRBV7-8 and J usage is TRBJ2-2; D remains unclear. Trimming took 2 bases from V and 7 from J, leaving 20 bases between them. CDR3 length equals 17 residues. The germline V gene encodes CDR1 SGHVS and CDR2 FQNEAQ. The CDR3 DNA follows: TGTGCCAGCAGCTTATGGTCCAACGGGTTACTGGGCGGGGAGCTGTTTTTT. As protein: CASSLWSNGLLGGELFF.

The chain is built from TRBV6-5 and TRBJ1-6; D is unresolved. V lost 0 bases and J lost 8, with 14 bases in between. The CDR3 runs to 16 residues. From germline, CDR1 is MNHEY and CDR2 SVGAGI. This CDR3 reads CASSYSWQMGDSPLHF. CDR3 bases: TGTGCCAGCAGTTACTCATGGCAGATGGGAGATTCACCCCTCCACTTT.

V usage is TRBV7-9 and J usage is TRBJ2-1, with unresolved D. V was shortened by 5 bases and J by 8 bases, with 13 bases between the two germline ends. CDR3 length equals 13 residues. Germline V gene data show CDR1 as SEHNR and CDR2 as FQNEAQ (reference sequence). CDR3 sequence: CASSTETIYEQFF. CDR3 DNA: TGTGCCAGCAGCACAGAGACGATCTATGAGCAGTTCTTC. The complete variable domain, with remaining parts taken from reference TRBV7-9 and TRBJ2-1, reads DTGVSQNPRHKITKRGQNVTFRCDPISEHNRLYWYRQTLGQGPEFLTYFQNEAQLEKSRLLSDRFSAERPKGSFSTLEIQRTEQGDSAMYLCASSTETIYEQFFGPGTRLTVL.

The rearrangement links TRBV6-5 to TRBJ1-5, with 8 bases fitting TRBD1. The V gene end was trimmed by 6 bases and the J gene end by 9 bases; junction bases not matched to a gene: 10. The germline gives CDR1 MNHEY, CDR2 SVGAGI. The length of the CDR3 is 14 residues. CDR3 in DNA: TGTGCCAGCAGCCCAGGGGGCTGGTTAGGGCCCCAGCATTTT. It yields the protein CASSPGGWLGPQHF.

This clone occurred many times. CDR3 amino acids: CASSPHGSGGGTGELFF. Here the CDR3 DNA reads TGTGCCAGCAGCCCCCACGGTAGCGGGGGTGGAACCGGGGAGCTGTTTTTT. The chain links TRBV27 to TRBJ2-2; TRBD2 aligns across 9 bases. Trimming at V came to 6 bases and at J to 5 bases, leaving 13 bases not matched to a gene. This CDR3 is 17 amino acids long. The germline CDR1 and CDR2 sequences are MNHEY and SMNVEV (reference sequence).

This sequence joins TRBV5-4 and TRBJ2-1; 9 nucleotides match TRBD1. Looked up from germline, CDR1 is SGHNT and CDR2 is YYREEE (reference sequence). After removal of 1 base from V and 6 bases from J, the junction contained 5 bases not matched to a gene. The CDR3 extends over 15 amino acids. The CDR3 protein is CASSLTGGRSNEQFF. In DNA form, the CDR3 reads TGTGCCAGCAGCTTGACAGGGGGCCGGAGCAATGAGCAGTTCTTC.

Worth noting for this clone: Compared with germline, one end of the junction differs, possibly owing to a read error. The sample has other DNA sequences that encode this CDR3 too. The genes are TRBV2 and TRBJ2-2; tentative D call: TRBD2 (5 bases). Germline V gene sequence: CDR1 SNHLY, CDR2 FYNNEI. CDR3 length: 15 residues. The CDR3 DNA reads TGTGCCAGCAAGAGAGAGGGAACGAACACCGGGGAGCTATTTTTT. It encodes CASKREGTNTGELFF. Based on the CDR3 plus reference TRBV2 and TRBJ2-2, the full variable domain is EPEVTQTPSHQVTQMGQEVILRCVPISNHLYFYWYRQILGQKVEFLVSFYNNEISEKSEIFDDQFSVERPDGSNFTLKIRSTKLEDSAMYFCASKREGTNTGELFFGEGSRLTVL.

J is TRBJ1-5 and V is TRBV7-2; 7 nucleotides line up with TRBD1. Unmatched junction bases numbered 8, after V lost 5 bases and J lost 7 bases. Germline V gene sequence: CDR1 SGHTA, CDR2 FQGNSA. The CDR3 runs 14 residues. The CDR3 is CASSVDRTRQPQHF. The CDR3 nucleotides read TGTGCCAGCAGCGTGGACAGGACCAGGCAGCCCCAGCATTTT.

The chain couples TRBV6-2 or TRBV6-3 to TRBJ2-3, with 9 bases fitting TRBD2. CDR3 size: 15 residues. Germline V gene sequence: CDR1 MNHEY, CDR2 SVGEGT. V lost 5 bases, J lost 1 base, and 4 bases stayed unmatched. The DNA for the CDR3 is TGTGCCAGCAGTACTCGGACTAGCGGCACAGATACGCAGTATTTT. Amino acid sequence: CASSTRTSGTDTQYF.

This chain joins TRBV5-1 and TRBJ1-3, with D uncertain. V lost 4 bases, J lost 1 base, and 12 bases lay in between. Germline V gene sequence: CDR1 SGHRS, CDR2 YFSETQ. CDR3 length equals 15 residues. The DNA for the CDR3 is TGCGCCAGCAGCACCTCGGGTAGTTCTGGAAACACCATATATTTT. This codes for CASSTSGSSGNTIYF.

J is TRBJ2-6 and V is TRBV2; D unclear. V was pared by 10 bases and J by 5 bases, with 12 bases between. Germline values: CDR1 SNHLY, CDR2 FYNNEI. The CDR3 runs to 13 residues. CDR3 region: CATVADRANVLTF. CDR3 bases: TGTGCCACAGTCGCTGACAGGGCCAACGTCCTGACTTTC.

V usage is TRBV11-2 and J usage is TRBJ1-6, with D unresolved. Trimming took 1 base from V and 5 from J, leaving 9 bases between them. Looked up from germline, CDR1 is SGHAT and CDR2 is FQNNGV. The CDR3 runs 15 residues. This CDR3 reads CASSLAARNNSPLHF. CDR3 in DNA: TGTGCCAGCAGCTTAGCGGCCAGGAATAATTCACCCCTCCACTTT.

J is TRBJ1-2 and V is TRBV27, with 9 positions matching TRBD1. The CDR3 contains 16 residues. The germline V gene has CDR1 MNHEY and CDR2 SMNVEV (reference sequence). The V and J ends lost 6 bases and 1 base, in that order; junction bases with no gene match: 9. The CDR3 is CASSRDREIFNYGYTF. CDR3 DNA sequence: TGTGCCAGCAGCCGGGACAGGGAGATTTTTAACTATGGCTACACCTTC.

The V and J genes are TRBV5-8 and TRBJ2-1; D possibly corresponds to TRBD2 (7 bases). V was shortened by 4 bases and J by 7 bases, with 33 bases between the two germline ends. Germline CDR1 and CDR2: SGHTS and YDEGEE. The CDR3 is made up of 20 amino acids. In nucleotides, the CDR3 is TGTGCCAGCAGCGGGAGGCTTCACAGGGAGGGGGTAGATTCCCTGAATGAGCAGTTCTTC. This codes for CASSGRLHREGVDSLNEQFF. The whole variable domain, remainder taken from reference TRBV5-8 and TRBJ2-1, is EAGVTQSPTHLIKTRGQQATLRCSPISGHTSVYWYQQALGLGLQFLLWYDEGEERNRGNFPPRFSGRQFPNYSSELNVNALELEDSALYLCASSGRLHREGVDSLNEQFFGPGTRLTVL.